These 29 T cell receptor beta chains came from one sample sequenced in a study of lymphopenia after photon versus proton radiotherapy. Here immunoSEQ multiplex PCR was the method, and the copy in TCRdb shows in-frame clones only, minus some. Of around 62,000 clones listed, around 85% are singletons. This specimen consisted of peripheral blood, obtained from a patient treated with proton-based radiotherapy. Receptor source: a man in his fifties or sixties with pancreatic cancer.

The CDR3 DNA is TGTGCCAGTAGCCCCATAAGGGGCAGGGCGGTGGGTGAGACCCAGTACTTC. This encodes CASSPIRGRAVGETQYF. The chain links TRBV19 to TRBJ2-5, with D possibly matching TRBD1 (5 bases). The CDR3 totals 17 residues. Trimming stripped 6 bases from V and 5 bases from J, with 25 bases between. Germline V gene lookup returns CDR1 LNHDA and CDR2 SQIVND (reference sequence).

V usage is TRBV30 and J usage is TRBJ2-3; 10 bases map to TRBD2. The CDR3 runs to 14 residues. Germline V gives CDR1 GTSNPN, CDR2 SVGIG (reference sequence). The CDR3 nucleotides are TGTGCGGCTAGCGGGAGTTTCAGCACAGATACGCAGTATTTT. The encoded protein is CAASGSFSTDTQYF.

CDR3 sequence: CASSEWPTSGRNTIYF. CDR3 DNA sequence: TGTGCCAGCAGTGAATGGCCTACTTCGGGGCGAAACACCATATATTTT. This sequence joins TRBV6-1 and TRBJ1-3; D is perhaps TRBD1 (5 bases). V lost 2 bases, J lost 5 bases, and 16 bases lay in between. Per germline, CDR1 MNHNS and CDR2 SASEGT. This CDR3 is built from 16 residues.

The chain has TRBV5-5 and TRBJ1-2; D ambiguous. This CDR3 contains 13 residues. Between the trimmed V and J ends, which lost 3 bases and 2 bases, there was a span of 8 bases. CDR1 SGHKS and CDR2 YYEKEE come from the germline V gene (reference sequence). The DNA for the CDR3 is TGTGCCAGCAGCTCGGTGGGGAACTATGGCTACACCTTC. This sequence encodes CASSSVGNYGYTF.

This rearrangement joins TRBV5-4 to TRBJ2-7; 16 nucleotides match TRBD2. The CDR3 extends over 16 amino acids. The V segment lost 4 bases and the J segment 6 bases; nucleotides outside the gene matches: 7. The V gene's germline CDR1 is SGHNT and CDR2 YYREEE (reference sequence). CDR3 DNA: TGTGCCAGCAGCCCGGGACTAGCGGGAGGGTTAGGCGAGCAGTACTTC. Translating gives CASSPGLAGGLGEQYF.

J is TRBJ1-1 and V is TRBV6-5; D unclear. Germline CDR1 MNHEY, CDR2 SVGAGI. The V end lost 7 bases, the J end lost 1 base, and 13 bases lay between the germline ends. This CDR3 is built from 14 residues. The CDR3 spells CASNKGGGNTEAFF. The CDR3 DNA reads TGTGCCAGCAATAAAGGCGGAGGGAACACTGAAGCTTTCTTT.

The rearrangement joins TRBV19 to TRBJ2-7; 9 nucleotides line up with TRBD1. Trimming at V came to 3 bases and at J to 4 bases, leaving 4 bases not matched to a gene. Germline CDR1 is LNHDA and CDR2 is SQIVND (reference sequence). The CDR3 has 14 amino acids. The CDR3 sequence is CASSIGTGPYEQYF. The CDR3 DNA sequence: TGTGCCAGTAGTATCGGGACAGGGCCATACGAGCAGTACTTC.

This chain joins TRBV28 and TRBJ2-7; TRBD1 is a possible D gene (6 bases). The CDR3 is made up of 14 amino acids. The germline V gene encodes CDR1 MDHEN and CDR2 SYDVKM. The ends were cut back, 5 bases at V and 2 bases at J, with 13 bases in the middle. As DNA, the CDR3 is TGTGCCAGCAGTCTTGGGGGCAGAACCTACGAGCAGTACTTC. It encodes CASSLGGRTYEQYF.

The chain joins TRBV11-1 to TRBJ2-5, with 9 bases lining up with TRBD1. The V segment lost 5 bases and the J segment 11 bases; nucleotides outside the gene matches: 9. CDR3 length: 13 residues. Germline assignment: CDR1 SGHAT and CDR2 FQDESV (reference sequence). The CDR3 DNA reads as TGTGCCAGCAGCCGGGACAGGGCCTCGGAGCAGTACTTC. Translating it yields CASSRDRASEQYF.

This clone was seen only once. The chain has TRBV6-4 and TRBJ2-3; TRBD2 matches 7 bases. Germline CDR1 and CDR2: MRHNA and SNTAGT. CDR3 size: 13 residues. V lost 5 bases to trimming and J lost 2 bases; unmatched junction nucleotides: 1. CDR3 nucleotides: TGTGCCAGCAGTAGCGGGAACACAGATACGCAGTATTTT. Translating it yields CASSSGNTDTQYF.

V is TRBV5-4 and J is TRBJ2-2, with TRBD1 identical over 9 bases. V lost 4 bases to trimming and J lost 7 bases; unmatched junction nucleotides: 8. This CDR3 is 15 amino acids long. Per germline, CDR1 SGHNT and CDR2 YYREEE (reference sequence). CDR3 amino acids: CASSNGQGSGGELFF. CDR3 nucleotide sequence: TGTGCCAGCAGCAATGGACAGGGGTCAGGCGGGGAGCTGTTTTTT.

This rearrangement joins TRBV27 to TRBJ2-2; D not resolved. The CDR3 totals 15 residues. Trimming left V 11 bases short and J 0 bases short, with 16 bases between. Germline V gene sequence: CDR1 MNHEY, CDR2 SMNVEV (reference sequence). The CDR3 loop reads CAAGRGNANTGELFF. The CDR3 nucleotides read TGTGCCGCCGGCCGTGGAAATGCGAACACCGGGGAGCTGTTTTTT.

This clone has only a few counts. The chain carries TRBV4-2 and TRBJ1-2; TRBD1 might be the D (5 bases). Germline values: CDR1 LGHNA, CDR2 YNFKEQ. Trimming left V 2 bases short and J 8 bases short, with 30 bases between. The CDR3 runs 19 residues. CDR3 bases: TGTGCCAGCAGCCAATCGACGGAATGGCAGGGTCCCCTAGTGCGAGGCTACACCTTC. It yields the protein CASSQSTEWQGPLVRGYTF.

Details on this clone: At one end, the junction sequence differs from germline, possibly due to a read error. The rearrangement uses TRBV18 and TRBJ2-7, with 10 bases identical to TRBD1. Germline CDR1 and CDR2: KGHSH and LQKENI. The CDR3 consists of 16 residues. CDR3 protein: CASSLTLTGGPRRVDF. The CDR3 DNA reads TGTGCCAGCTCCCTAACTTTGACAGGGGGCCCGAGAAGGGTGGACTTC.

V gene TRBV6-1 combines with J gene TRBJ2-7; D not certain. Trimming removed 8 bases at V and 4 bases at J, with 15 bases between. Looked up from germline, CDR1 is MNHNS and CDR2 is SASEGT. The CDR3 loop spans 13 amino acids. The CDR3 nucleotides are TGTGCCAGCGACGCCTCGCAAGGGTACGAGCAGTACTTC. This translates into CASDASQGYEQYF.

This clone was seen only once. V and J are TRBV7-6 and TRBJ2-2, with 7 bases identical to TRBD2. Trimming cost V 1 base and J 7 bases; bases outside gene matches: 6. The CDR3 has 15 amino acids. Germline V gene lookup returns CDR1 SGHVS and CDR2 FNYEAQ. Here the CDR3 reads CASSLGGSGGGELFF. For the CDR3, the DNA is TGTGCCAGCAGCTTAGGCGGGAGTGGTGGCGGGGAGCTGTTTTTT. Full variable domain (missing parts from reference TRBV7-6 and TRBJ2-2): GAGVSQSPRYKVTKRGQDVALRCDPISGHVSLYWYRQALGQGPEFLTYFNYEAQQDKSGLPNDRFSAERPEGSISTLTIQRTEQRDSAMYRCASSLGGSGGGELFFGEGSRLTVL.

This chain connects TRBV7-3 to TRBJ2-2; no reliable D call. From germline, CDR1 is SGHTA and CDR2 FQGTGA. The germline V and J ends were trimmed by 3 bases and 0 bases, with 5 bases remaining between them. The CDR3 is 14 amino acids. CDR3 coding DNA: TGTGCCAGCAGCTTTGGCACGAACACCGGGGAGCTGTTTTTT. Translating gives CASSFGTNTGELFF. The whole variable domain, remainder taken from reference TRBV7-3 and TRBJ2-2, is GAGVSQTPSNKVTEKGKYVELRCDPISGHTALYWYRQSLGQGPEFLIYFQGTGAADDSGLPNDRFFAVRPEGSVSTLKIQRTERGDSAVYLCASSFGTNTGELFFGEGSRLTVL.

CDR3 region: CASSTRQSTDTQYF. The CDR3 DNA reads TGTGCCAGTAGTACTCGACAGAGCACAGATACGCAGTATTTT. The chain recombines TRBV19 with TRBJ2-3; perhaps TRBD1 as D (5 bases). V dropped 4 bases and J dropped 0 bases, with 8 bases sitting between them. The germline CDR1 and CDR2 sequences are LNHDA and SQIVND (reference sequence). The CDR3 sequence is 14 residues long.

The rearrangement joins TRBV7-2 to TRBJ2-1; D might be TRBD2 (5 bases). Germline loops: CDR1 SGHTA, CDR2 FQGNSA. There are 11 residues in the CDR3. The V gene lost 5 bases and the J gene lost 7 bases, with 6 bases spanning the gap. CDR3 residues: CASSGLNEQFF. In DNA, the CDR3 is TGTGCCAGCAGCGGACTGAATGAGCAGTTCTTC.

This clone has only a few counts. The chain combines TRBV18 with TRBJ2-6; D is perhaps TRBD1 (5 bases). CDR1 and CDR2 from the germline V gene are KGHSH and LQKENI. Trimming stripped 5 bases from V and 4 bases from J, with 21 bases between. This CDR3 has 18 residues. The CDR3 nucleotides read TGTGCCAGCTCAGTCCTGGGCAGGGAAGTATTGGGGGCCAACGTCCTGACTTTC. This encodes CASSVLGREVLGANVLTF.

The chain carries TRBV11-2 and TRBJ1-2; D call uncertain. Trimming stripped 5 bases from V and 4 bases from J, with 17 bases between. CDR3 length: 15 amino acids. CDR1 SGHAT and CDR2 FQNNGV come from the germline V gene. CDR3 sequence reads: CASSIGLGRGYGYTF. CDR3 coding DNA: TGTGCCAGCAGCATCGGGTTAGGACGCGGCTATGGCTACACCTTC.

This sequence joins TRBV7-6 and TRBJ2-7; D ambiguous. Germline CDR1 reads SGHVS; CDR2 reads FNYEAQ. Trimming took off 2 bases at V and 0 bases at J, with 11 bases between the two ends. This CDR3 is 15 amino acids long. CDR3 sequence: CASSLRQLNSYEQYF. In DNA form, the CDR3 reads TGTGCCAGCAGCTTAAGGCAGTTGAACTCCTACGAGCAGTACTTC.

This rearrangement joins TRBV9 to TRBJ1-1; 10 bases line up with TRBD1. CDR3 length: 19 residues. V was clipped by 3 bases and J by 1 base; unmatched bases: 15. Germline V gene sequence: CDR1 SGDLS, CDR2 YYNGEE. The CDR3 bases are TGTGCCAGCAGCGCAAATATACCGGGACAGGGGTATAGGAACACTGAAGCTTTCTTT. Its translation: CASSANIPGQGYRNTEAFF.

The DNA of the CDR3 is TGCGCCAGCAGCTTACCGGGGTCGGTAAACATTCAGTACTTC. The encoded protein is CASSLPGSVNIQYF. The genes are TRBV5-1 and TRBJ2-4, with TRBD2 as a possible D gene (5 bases). V dropped 2 bases and J dropped 6 bases, with 12 bases sitting between them. The CDR3 sequence is 14 residues long. Germline V gives CDR1 SGHRS, CDR2 YFSETQ. The full variable domain, with the rest looked up from reference TRBV5-1 and TRBJ2-4, is KAGVTQTPRYLIKTRGQQVTLSCSPISGHRSVSWYQQTPGQGLQFLFEYFSETQRNKGNFPGRFSGRQFSNSRSEMNVSTLELGDSALYLCASSLPGSVNIQYFGAGTRLSVL.

The rearrangement uses TRBV7-9 and TRBJ2-3, with TRBD1 matching over 11 bases. CDR3 length equals 14 residues. Germline V lookup: CDR1 SEHNR, CDR2 FQNEAQ (reference sequence). Trimming cost V 1 base and J 8 bases; bases outside gene matches: 2. CDR3 sequence (DNA): TGTGCCAGCAGCTTAGGCGGGACAGGGGGTACGCAGTATTTT. It translates to CASSLGGTGGTQYF.

The chain recombines TRBV5-6 with TRBJ1-2; 8 bases map to TRBD1. This CDR3 comprises 15 residues. V was clipped by 3 bases and J by 4 bases; unmatched bases: 8. Per the germline V gene, CDR1 is SGHDT and CDR2 is YYEEEE. CDR3 residues: CASSSLTGQAYGYTF. In DNA form, the CDR3 reads TGTGCCAGCAGCTCGCTTACGGGACAGGCCTATGGCTACACCTTC.

The chain recombines TRBV19 with TRBJ2-2; 8 nucleotides line up with TRBD2. CDR1 and CDR2 from the germline V gene are LNHDA and SQIVND (reference sequence). Germline trimming cut 4 bases from V and 6 bases from J; bases unmatched to any gene: 4. The CDR3 spans 14 residues. The CDR3 is CASSRGLGAGELFF. The CDR3 region has the DNA TGTGCCAGTAGTAGGGGACTAGGTGCCGGGGAGCTGTTTTTT.

This clone was observed once. The chain uses TRBV6-5 and TRBJ2-7; D is uncertain. The CDR3 loop spans 14 amino acids. V lost 0 bases and J 6 bases, leaving 12 bases between the germline ends. From germline, CDR1 is MNHEY and CDR2 SVGAGI. The CDR3 loop is CASSYSPSVSEQYF. CDR3 in DNA: TGTGCCAGCAGTTACTCGCCTTCAGTGTCCGAGCAGTACTTC.

This clone occurred once. The gene calls are TRBV7-9 and TRBJ2-1; 9 bases are a match to TRBD2. There are 15 residues in the CDR3. V was clipped by 7 bases and J by 4 bases; unmatched bases: 8. CDR1 is SEHNR, CDR2 FQNEAQ, per germline (reference sequence). For the CDR3, the DNA is TGTGCCAGCACTGTACCAGCGGGGGGATACAATGAGCAGTTCTTC. It translates to CASTVPAGGYNEQFF.